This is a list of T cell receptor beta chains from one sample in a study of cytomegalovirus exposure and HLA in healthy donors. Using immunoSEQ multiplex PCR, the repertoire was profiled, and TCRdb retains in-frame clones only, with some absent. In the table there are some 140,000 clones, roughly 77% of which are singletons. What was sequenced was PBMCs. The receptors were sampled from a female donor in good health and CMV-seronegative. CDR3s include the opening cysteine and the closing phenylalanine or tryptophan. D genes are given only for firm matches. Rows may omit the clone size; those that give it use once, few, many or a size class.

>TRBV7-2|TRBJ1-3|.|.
TGTGCCAGCAGCAGACAGGCGAGCTCTGGAAACACCATATATTTT
CASSRQASSGNTIYF
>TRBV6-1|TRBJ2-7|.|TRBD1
TGTGCCAGCAGTATTGGACAGGGGATCTACGAGCAGTACTTC
CASSIGQGIYEQYF
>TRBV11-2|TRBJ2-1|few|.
TGTGCCAGCAGCCTTCTCGCGGGGGCCGGCTCCTACAATGAGCAGTTCTTC
CASSLLAGAGSYNEQFF
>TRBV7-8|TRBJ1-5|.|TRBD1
TGTGCCAGCAGGCAAGACAGGGCTGCGGGTCAGCCCCAGCATTTT
CASRQDRAAGQPQHF
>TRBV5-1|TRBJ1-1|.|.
TGCGCCAGCAGCCCGCGAAGAAGAGCTGGAATCGCGGGGAACACTGAAGCTTTCTTT
CASSPRRRAGIAGNTEAFF
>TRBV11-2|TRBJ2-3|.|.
TGTGCCAGCAGCTTAGGGCGGCGGCGGGCAGATACGCAGTATTTT
CASSLGRRRADTQYF
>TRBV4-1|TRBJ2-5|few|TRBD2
TGCGCCAGCAGCCAAGTACTAGCGGGAGCGTGGGAGACCCAGTACTTC
CASSQVLAGAWETQYF
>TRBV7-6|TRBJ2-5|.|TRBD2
TGTGCCAGCAGTTTCACTAGCGGGGTGGGGGAGACCCAGTACTTC
CASSFTSGVGETQYF
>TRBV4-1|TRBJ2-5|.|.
TGCGCCAGCAGCCAAGGGGACTTCCAAGAGACCCAGTACTTC
CASSQGDFQETQYF
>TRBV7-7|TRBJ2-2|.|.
TGTGCTAGCAGCCAGACAGGGAGGAGTGAAACCGGGGAGCTGTTTTTT
CASSQTGRSETGELFF
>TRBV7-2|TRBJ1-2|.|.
TGTGCCAGCAGCTCTGTCGGGTACGGGGTGGTTTTGGGCTACACCTTC
CASSSVGYGVVLGYTF
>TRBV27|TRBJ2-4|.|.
TGTGCCAGCAGTAATACAGGATTAGCCAAAAACATTCAGTACTTC
CASSNTGLAKNIQYF
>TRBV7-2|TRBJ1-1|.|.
TGTGCCAGCAGCTTAGCCCCGGGGGACACTGAAGCTTTCTTT
CASSLAPGDTEAFF
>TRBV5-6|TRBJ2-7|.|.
TGTGCCAGCAGCTTGACTAGTGACGAGCAGTACTTC
CASSLTSDEQYF
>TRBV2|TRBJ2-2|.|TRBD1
TGTGCCAGCAGTGGCCGGGACAGGGGGACCGGGGAGCTGTTTTTT
CASSGRDRGTGELFF
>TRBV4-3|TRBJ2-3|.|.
TGCGCCAGCAGCCAAGAGGTACAAGCGGTTTACACAGATACGCAGTATTTT
CASSQEVQAVYTDTQYF
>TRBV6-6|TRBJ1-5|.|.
TGTGCCAGCAACCTGGGGGGGGTGATCCAGCCCCAGCATTTT
CASNLGGVIQPQHF
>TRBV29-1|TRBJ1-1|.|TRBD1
TGCAGCGCCTACGGGACAGGGATTACTGAAGCTTTCTTT
CSAYGTGITEAFF
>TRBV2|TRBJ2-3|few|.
TGTGCCAGCAGTCCGACTAGAGATACGCAGTATTTT
CASSPTRDTQYF
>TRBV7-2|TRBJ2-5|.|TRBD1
TGTGCCAGCAGCCAACAGGGGGCAGAGACCCAGTACTTC
CASSQQGAETQYF
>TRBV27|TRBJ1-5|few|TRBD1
TGTGCCAGCAGTCGCACAGGGGTCGTCGACCTTAGCAATCAGCCCCAGCATTTT
CASSRTGVVDLSNQPQHF
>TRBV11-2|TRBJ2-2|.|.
TGTGCCAGCACCCTAACTAGGACCGGGGAGCTGTTTTTT
CASTLTRTGELFF
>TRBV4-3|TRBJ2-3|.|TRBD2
TGCGCCAGCAGCCTCATAGCGGGGGGGCTGGGTACGCAGTATTTT
CASSLIAGGLGTQYF
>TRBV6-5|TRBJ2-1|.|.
TGTGCCAGCAGTCCCTACGGGAATGAGCAGTTCTTC
CASSPYGNEQFF
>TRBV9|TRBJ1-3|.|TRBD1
TGTGCCAGCAGCGCGACAGGGACTGGAAACACCATATATTTT
CASSATGTGNTIYF
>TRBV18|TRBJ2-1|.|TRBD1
TGTGCCAGCTCCCCCCCGGACAGGGGACGGAATGAGCAGTTCTTC
CASSPPDRGRNEQFF
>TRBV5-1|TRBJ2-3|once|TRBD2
TGCGCCAGCAGCTTGCCTAGGGACTACACAGATACGCAGTATTTT
CASSLPRDYTDTQYF
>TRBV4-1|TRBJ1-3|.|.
TGCGCCAGCAGCTTGAGTGGAAACACCATATATTTT
CASSLSGNTIYF
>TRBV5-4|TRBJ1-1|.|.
TGTGCCAGCAGCCTGAACGGGTTAGCTTTCTTT
CASSLNGLAFF
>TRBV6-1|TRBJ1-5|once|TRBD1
TGTGCCAGTACGGACAGGGGGCACCAGCCCCAGCATTTT
CASTDRGHQPQHF
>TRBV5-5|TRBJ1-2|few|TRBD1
TGTGCCAGCAGCTTGCTGGGACAGGGGGCGAAGGGCTACACCTTC
CASSLLGQGAKGYTF